This entry features one TCR beta chain sequence. The antigen remains undetermined. This record belongs to a study of T cell responses to AZD1222 COVID-19 vaccine. V lost 6 bases, J lost 4 bases, and 11 bases stayed unmatched. Germline V gene lookup returns CDR1 SGHTA and CDR2 FQGTGA. The CDR3 spans 15 residues. Study conclusions and caveats: No day 14 peak samples; only post-peak repertoires were characterized.

Data came from immunoSEQ multiplex PCR; TCRdb stores just in-frame clones and leaves some out. The table records 110,000 or so clones, around 88% of them present only once. Source: peripheral blood, taken 28 days after the second AZD1222 dose. V usage is TRBV7-3 and J usage is TRBJ1-2; 7 bases line up with TRBD1. The sequence was collected from an adult who received the AZD1222 COVID-19 vaccine. In nucleotides, the CDR3 is TGTGCCAGCAGAAGCGGACAGGTTGTTCTCTATGGCTACACCTTC. Translation: CASRSGQVVLYGYTF.